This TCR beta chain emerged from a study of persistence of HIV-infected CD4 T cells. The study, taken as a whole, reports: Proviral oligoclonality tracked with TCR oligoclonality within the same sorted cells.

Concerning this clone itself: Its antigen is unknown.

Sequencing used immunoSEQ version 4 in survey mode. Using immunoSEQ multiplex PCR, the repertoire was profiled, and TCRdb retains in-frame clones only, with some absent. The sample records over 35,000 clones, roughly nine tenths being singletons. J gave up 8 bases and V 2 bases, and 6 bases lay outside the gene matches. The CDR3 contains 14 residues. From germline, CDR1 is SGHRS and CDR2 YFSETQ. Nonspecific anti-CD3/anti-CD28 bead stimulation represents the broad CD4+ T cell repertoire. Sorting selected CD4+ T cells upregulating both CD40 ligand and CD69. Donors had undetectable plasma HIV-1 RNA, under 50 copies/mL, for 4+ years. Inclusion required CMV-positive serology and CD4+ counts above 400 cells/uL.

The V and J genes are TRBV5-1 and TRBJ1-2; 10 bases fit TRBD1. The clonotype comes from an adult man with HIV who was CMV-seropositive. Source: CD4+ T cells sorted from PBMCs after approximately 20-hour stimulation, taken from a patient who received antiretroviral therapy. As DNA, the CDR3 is TGCGCCAGCAGCTTCGGACAGGGGGTGGAAGGCTACACCTTC. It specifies CASSFGQGVEGYTF. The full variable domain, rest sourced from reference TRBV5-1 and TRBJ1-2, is KAGVTQTPRYLIKTRGQQVTLSCSPISGHRSVSWYQQTPGQGLQFLFEYFSETQRNKGNFPGRFSGRQFSNSRSEMNVSTLELGDSALYLCASSFGQGVEGYTFGSGTRLTVV.